Following are 16 T cell receptor beta chains from one sample sequenced in a study of T cells in Graves' hyperthyroidism and ophthalmopathy. It was RNA transcripts that yielded the amplified TCR beta CDR3 regions. The primer set for the first-round RT-PCR of the TCR CDR3 was HTBI. TCRdb re-called the multiplex PCR reads through MiXCR, storing one row per CDR3 protein. The sample yields a few hundred thousand distinct CDR3 sequences, 15% to 17% seen once. Sample: blood. These receptors were taken from a woman in her 30s with Graves' hyperthyroidism.

This clonotype was seen many times. The rearrangement links TRBV20-1 to TRBJ2-1; D gene ambiguous. Germline loops: CDR1 DFQATT, CDR2 SNEGSKA (reference sequence). This CDR3 contains 16 residues. Trimming removed 0 bases from V and 0 bases from J, with 12 bases in between. CDR3 nucleotides: TGCAGTGCTAGAGATTACGGAGAGAGCTCCTACAATGAGCAGTTCTTC. Amino acids: CSARDYGESSYNEQFF.

The rearrangement links TRBV4-3 to TRBJ2-7; weak D call: TRBD1 (6 bases). Germline V lookup: CDR1 LGHNA, CDR2 YSLEER. The CDR3 runs to 15 residues. V shed 1 base and J shed 4 bases, with 14 bases lying between them. The CDR3 protein is CASSQGWRQGYEQYF. In DNA, the CDR3 is TGCGCCAGCAGCCAAGGATGGAGGCAGGGGTACGAGCAGTACTTC.

This chain uses TRBV9 with TRBJ2-2, with TRBD2 identical over 8 bases. J lost 5 bases, V lost 0 bases, and 9 bases had no gene match. The CDR3 consists of 17 residues. Germline V CDR1 and CDR2: SGDLS, YYNGEE. The CDR3 region is CASSVEAPSGYTGELFF. As DNA, the CDR3 is TGTGCCAGCAGCGTAGAAGCCCCTAGCGGGTATACCGGGGAGCTGTTTTTT.

The V call is TRBV20-1, the J call TRBJ2-7; D uncertain. Between the trimmed V and J ends, which lost 5 bases and 2 bases, there was a span of 10 bases. CDR1 is DFQATT and CDR2 is SNEGSKA in the germline V gene (reference sequence). The CDR3 is 12 residues long. Written as DNA, the CDR3 is TGCAGTGCTCCCGGGCCCACCTACGAGCAGTACTTC. Protein: CSAPGPTYEQYF.

As for this clonotype: Being one base from a much bigger clone, this may be a read error. The chain carries TRBV5-1 and TRBJ2-1, with 9 bases lining up with TRBD1. This CDR3 has 16 amino acids. From germline, CDR1 is SGHRS and CDR2 YFSETQ. CDR3 DNA sequence: TGCGCCAGCAGTTCACTTGGGGGACAGGGACTTGGGGAGCAGTCCTTC. Translated: CASSSLGGQGLGEQSF.

Note on this clonotype: Given a much more abundant clone one base away, this may be a read error. Because the CDR3 is missing its conserved closing phenylalanine or tryptophan, this is likely a read error. V is TRBV30 and J is TRBJ2-7; TRBD1 matches at 8 bases. There are 15 residues in the CDR3. Trimming at V came to 2 bases and at J to 5 bases, leaving 11 bases not matched to a gene. Per germline, CDR1 GTSNPN and CDR2 SVGIG (reference sequence). The CDR3 loop is CAWSPFWTGINEQYL. CDR3 nucleotides: TGTGCCTGGAGTCCCTTCTGGACAGGGATAAACGAGCAGTACCTC.

Ten or more counts support this clonotype. The chain couples TRBV7-2 to TRBJ2-1, with D tentatively TRBD2 (5 bases). Germline CDR1 is SGHTA and CDR2 is FQGNSA. V shed 5 bases and J shed 2 bases, with 13 bases lying between them. CDR3 length: 15 residues. This CDR3 is CASSATSGTYNEQFF. Written as DNA, the CDR3 is TGTGCCAGCAGCGCGACTTCCGGGACCTACAATGAGCAGTTCTTC. The whole variable domain, remainder taken from reference TRBV7-2 and TRBJ2-1, is GAGVSQSPSNKVTEKGKDVELRCDPISGHTALYWYRQSLGQGLEFLIYFQGNSAPDKSGLPSDRFSAERTGGSVSTLTIQRTQQEDSAVYLCASSATSGTYNEQFFGPGTRLTVL.

This clonotype was seen repeatedly, ten times or more. The V call is TRBV12-3 or TRBV12-4, the J call TRBJ2-3; 7 nucleotides match TRBD2. This CDR3 region has 17 residues. V trimming: 6 bases; J trimming: 4 bases; junction bases outside the gene matches: 16. As DNA, the CDR3 is TGTGCCAGCAGCCCCGGGGTTAGTGGGAGGGCCGCAGATACGCAGTATTTT. Protein sequence: CASSPGVSGRAADTQYF.

The V gene is TRBV6-6, the J gene TRBJ2-3, with 14 bases fitting TRBD2. Germline trimming cut 2 bases from V and 7 bases from J; bases unmatched to any gene: 5. Germline V gene sequence: CDR1 MNHNY, CDR2 SVGAGI (reference sequence). There are 16 residues in the CDR3. The CDR3 region is CASSYGTSGSSNTQYF. CDR3 nucleotides: TGTGCCAGCAGTTACGGGACTAGCGGGAGTTCGAATACGCAGTATTTT.

The chain recombines TRBV24-1 with TRBJ1-5; a possible D gene is TRBD1 (5 bases). The germline gives CDR1 KGHDR, CDR2 SFDVKD. This CDR3 is 14 amino acids long. Trimming cost V 6 bases and J 0 bases, with 8 bases left between them. CDR3 sequence: CATSRGDSNQPQHF. The DNA for the CDR3 is TGTGCCACCAGTAGGGGTGATAGCAATCAGCCCCAGCATTTT.

This clonotype appeared many times. V is TRBV10-3 and J is TRBJ2-7; D is ambiguous. Germline V gives CDR1 ENHRY, CDR2 SYGVKD. This CDR3 region has 14 residues. V was cut by 3 bases and J by 0 bases, with 9 bases left in between. For the CDR3, the DNA is TGTGCCATCAGTGACCTTATGAGCTCCTACGAGCAGTACTTC. Its translation is CAISDLMSSYEQYF.

V gene TRBV28 combines with J gene TRBJ2-3, with 8 bases identical to TRBD1. After removal of 5 bases from V and 3 bases from J, the junction contained 7 bases not matched to a gene. The V gene's germline CDR1 is MDHEN and CDR2 SYDVKM. The CDR3 is 15 amino acids. CDR3 amino acids: CASSNTGGGTDTQYF. The CDR3 bases are TGTGCCAGCAGTAACACAGGGGGTGGTACAGATACGCAGTATTTT. Full variable domain (missing parts from reference TRBV28 and TRBJ2-3): DVKVTQSSRYLVKRTGEKVFLECVQDMDHENMFWYRQDPGLGLRLIYFSYDVKMKEKGDIPEGYSVSREKKERFSLILESASTNQTSMYLCASSNTGGGTDTQYFGPGTRLTVL.

The sample holds many counts of this clonotype. CDR3 in amino acids: CSARDPLADRRYEQYF. In DNA, the CDR3 is TGCAGTGCTAGAGATCCTCTAGCGGACCGAAGATACGAGCAGTACTTC. V and J are TRBV20-1 and TRBJ2-7, with TRBD2 matching over 7 bases. The V gene end was trimmed by 0 bases and the J gene end by 4 bases; junction bases not matched to a gene: 12. Germline V gene data show CDR1 as DFQATT and CDR2 as SNEGSKA (reference sequence). This CDR3 region has 16 residues.

CDR3 amino acids: CASSYSTQGGLNEQFF. CDR3 in DNA: TGTGCCAGCAGTTACTCGACACAGGGGGGGCTGAATGAGCAGTTCTTC. The chain carries TRBV6-6 and TRBJ2-1, with D possibly matching TRBD1 (8 bases). This CDR3 has 16 residues. In germline, CDR1 is MNHNY, CDR2 SVGAGI (reference sequence). Trimming stripped 0 bases from V and 7 bases from J, with 16 bases between.

This clonotype has just a few counts. The chain's CDR3 is CASSQERTGASDTQYF. The DNA for the CDR3 is TGCGCCAGCAGCCAAGAGAGGACAGGGGCCTCAGATACGCAGTATTTT. V usage is TRBV4-3 and J usage is TRBJ2-3, with TRBD1 identical over 9 bases. The V gene's germline CDR1 is LGHNA and CDR2 YSLEER. Trimming removed 0 bases from V and 4 bases from J; junction bases left unmatched: 5. This CDR3 is 16 amino acids long.

This clonotype showed up many times. This sequence joins TRBV7-2 and TRBJ2-5, with 9 bases that match TRBD1. CDR1 and CDR2 from the germline V gene are SGHTA and FQGNSA. The CDR3 length is 16 residues. V was clipped by 8 bases and J by 0 bases; unmatched bases: 10. CDR3 DNA sequence: TGTGCCAGCGTGACGAACAGGGGGCCGTACCAAGAGACCCAGTACTTC. Translating gives CASVTNRGPYQETQYF.